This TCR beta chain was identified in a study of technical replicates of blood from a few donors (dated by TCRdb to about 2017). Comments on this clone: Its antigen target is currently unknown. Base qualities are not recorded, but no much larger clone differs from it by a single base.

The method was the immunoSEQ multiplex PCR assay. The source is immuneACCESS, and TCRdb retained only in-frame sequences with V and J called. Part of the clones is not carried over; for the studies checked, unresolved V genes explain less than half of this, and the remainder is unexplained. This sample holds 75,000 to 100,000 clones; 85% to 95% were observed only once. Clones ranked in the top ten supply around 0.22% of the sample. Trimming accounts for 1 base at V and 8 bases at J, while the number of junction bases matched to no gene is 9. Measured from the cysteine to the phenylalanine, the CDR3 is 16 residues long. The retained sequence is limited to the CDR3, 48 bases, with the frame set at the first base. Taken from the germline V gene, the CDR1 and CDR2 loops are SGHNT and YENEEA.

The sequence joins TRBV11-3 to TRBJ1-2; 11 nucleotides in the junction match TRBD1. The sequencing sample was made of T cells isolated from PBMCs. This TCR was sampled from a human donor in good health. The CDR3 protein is CASSLGFGQGALGYTF. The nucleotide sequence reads TGTGCCAGCAGCTTAGGTTTTGGACAGGGGGCCCTAGGCTACACCTTC.